This entry concerns a single T cell receptor beta chain. In its sample, this clonotype was seen many times. What antigen it recognizes has not been identified. Base qualities are not recorded, but no much larger clone differs from it by a single base. Every donor was a healthy Caucasian. The study also sequenced three unrelated non-twin adults: a male aged 18 to 30, a male aged 50 to 59 and a female aged 50 to 59. Miltenyi CD45RO+ enrichment and human naive T-cell isolation kits were used to isolate memory (CD45RO+) and naive T cells from PBMC. The data stem from a study of identical twins (TCRdb year 2016). Regarding the research as a whole: The study deep-sequenced TCR alpha and beta repertoires from monozygotic twins, unrelated adults of various ages and cord blood to test whether fetal clonotypes persist. To rule out contamination, replicate twin experiments were performed at different times with different library preparation protocols.

Summary of the overall study and its limitations: Compared with coincidental sharing between unrelated individuals, out-of-frame TCR alpha sequences shared between twins had an excess of sequences with low generation probability. In monozygotic twins, recombination models systematically underestimated out-of-frame TCR alpha sharing, but the models matched the sharing seen between unrelated individuals. Because the same donors could not be followed over many years, the conclusions depended on cross-sectional statistical analysis. A weaker excess of twin sharing was found in beta out-of-frame sequences because the signal-to-noise ratio was lowered by fewer shared sequences. Invariant T cells such as MAIT and iNKT could partly confound zero-insertion analyses, although diverse VJ usage argued against such confounding for most clonotypes. Abundant cord blood beta clonotypes had fewer insertions, young adult naive repertoires showed a similar but weaker trend, and memory repertoires showed no such trend.

The germline V gene yields SGHRS for CDR1 and YFSETQ for CDR2. The CDR3 runs 15 amino acids, cysteine and phenylalanine included. Just CDR3 DNA is preserved here, 45 bases in frame from base 1. V loses 4 bases at its end and J loses 4 bases; junction bases beyond the gene matches: 3. The library was generated by 5' RACE. The listed sequencing device is Illumina HiSeq 2000. A universal primer binding site was added through template switching, and the final cDNA carried a unique molecular identifier so that TCR cDNA molecules could be counted accurately. First-strand cDNA for TCR alpha and beta chains was synthesized from specific primers in the conserved constant-segment region. Each cDNA library was double barcoded, with a SMART-Mk sample barcode plus Illumina barcodes, to control for contamination. TruSeq adapter sequences along with Illumina sample barcodes were introduced in two successive PCR steps. The TCR alpha and beta cDNA libraries were sequenced on the Illumina HiSeq platform using custom primers. The paper's data handling went like this. Unique molecular identifiers were extracted from raw reads with MiGEC, and CDR3 positions were determined with MiXCR. Recombination models were inferred per individual with the repgenHMM and IGoR tools using an EM algorithm. The analysis of shared clonotypes was done with the tcR package in R, with sharing normalized by the product of cloneset sizes. To study raw recombination free of thymic and clonal selection effects, out-of-frame nonproductive sequences were analyzed. TCRdb cleaned the public reads at Q25 with fastp, built clones with MiXCR and kept in-frame beta chains. All rows with the same CDR3 protein become a single entry with the most common DNA and genes. TCRdb, not the original authors, processed these V and J calls. For this sample there are about 430,000 distinct CDR3 sequences; less than 20% appear just once. Approximately 12% of the sample goes to the ten largest clones.

In this chain, TRBV5-1 is recombined with TRBJ2-1, and 12 bases in between align with TRBD2. The sample comprised naive T cells sorted from blood. Per the publication, the cell subset or site label means: cells isolated with a human naive T-cell isolation kit. This TCR came from a man between 50 and 59 years old in good health. The CDR3: CASSPSGGVYNEQFF. The nucleotide sequence reads TGCGCCAGCAGCCCTAGCGGGGGGGTATACAATGAGCAGTTCTTC.